This record looks at one TCR beta chain sequence and its context. Its cognate antigen has yet to be identified. No quality values exist for individual bases; no much larger clone is one base distant. This sample is part of a study of blood T cells in healthy people across ages (dated by TCRdb to the mid-2010s). Some background on the complete study: In model experiments, template switching captured roughly one uniquely barcoded TCR beta cDNA molecule for every two T cells. Using deep sequencing normalized with unique cDNA molecular identifiers, the study measured how TCR beta repertoire diversity changes with age. The donors were divided into four age groups: young (average around 16 years), middle-aged (around 41), aged (roughly 66) and long-lived (around 87). Two additional independent replicas of 1 million unique cDNA reads from the same blood draw were analyzed for two donors (one aged 18 to 30 and one aged 80 or older).

Beyond this particular receptor, the publication reports: Because profiling used bulk unsorted PBMCs, naive and antigen-experienced compartments could not be compared conclusively. Estimates of total diversity based on one million sequenced T cells were regarded as lower bounds and as underestimates. The percentage of naive T cells measured by flow cytometry correlated strongly with observed TCR beta diversity. As age increased, observed TCR beta diversity per million T cells dropped in a roughly linear way, and a significant reduction was already evident by age about 40. Because donor CMV infection status was unknown, age-related changes in expanded clonotypes were potentially confounded. Compared with the aged group, the long-lived group had more naive CD4+ T cells, fewer expanded clones and increased TCR diversity, suggesting age selection.

The method was 5' RACE. The run used an Illumina HiSeq 2500. The second PCR ran for about 6 to 12 cycles and used a J-beta primer mix along with a sample-barcoded 5' primer. Each TCR beta cDNA molecule received a unique molecular identifier from a template-switch 5' adaptor carrying 12 random nucleotides. Each sample yielded at least 2.5 million CDR3-containing paired-end reads. First-strand cDNA was synthesized from all RNA with the Mint cDNA synthesis kit, primed by a TRBC-specific oligonucleotide. Following uracil-DNA glycosylase treatment, all cDNA underwent a first 18-cycle PCR with the universal primers M1SS and BC2_uni_R. The authors processed their data as follows. For normalization, 1 million high-quality reads were randomly selected from each sample, with every read carrying a distinct molecular identifier. Reads sharing molecular identifiers were discarded rather than binned into consensus sequences. MiTCR, with a Q25 quality threshold and the strictest error-elimination algorithm, was used for CDR3 identification, clonotype clustering and error correction. A nonparametric unseen species model with Euler transformation was used to estimate lower-bound total TCR beta diversity. Starting from the raw public reads, TCRdb applied fastp trimming at Q25, assembled clones with MiXCR and retained in-frame beta chains. Each CDR3 protein gets just one entry, which takes the most common genes and DNA from the rows behind it. The V and J calls and clone size come from TCRdb's table, not from the authors' own analysis. The sample has more than 900,000 distinct CDR3 sequences on record, under 30% of them singletons. Approximately 0.75% of the sample comes from the top ten.

The donors were roughly 40 Caucasian individuals from Russia, aged roughly 6 to 90 years, who were systemically healthy. Ten milliliters of peripheral blood were drawn from each donor into EDTA-treated Vacutainer tubes. Ficoll-Paque density-gradient centrifugation was used to isolate PBMCs, with at least 6.5 million obtained per sample. Trizol reagent was used to extract total RNA from PBMCs, with at least 6 micrograms per sample. For every donor, an aliquot of PBMCs went through flow cytometry to measure the percentages of naive CD45RAhigh/CD27high T cells. The germline V gene (reference sequence) gives CDR1 as SEHNR and CDR2 as FQNEAQ. A distance of 9 bases separates the germline ends of V and J, which lose 1 base and 2 bases respectively. The CDR3 sequence holds 14 residues, the cysteine and phenylalanine included. CDR3 DNA is the only sequence kept; it has 42 bases, read in frame from the first base.

Separately, the same data were catalogued under a study of T cells of mothers and their children. In that second paper, the authors write: Nine systemically healthy Caucasian individuals, comprising three mothers and their six children, were included as donors. cDNA synthesis consumed the entire amount of extracted RNA, loaded at approximately 1.4 ug RNA in each 15 ul reaction. Sample barcodes and 2-4 random nucleotides were added via the M1S primer in the second PCR. More than 8 million TCR beta CDR3 reads were obtained from each mother, and several million reads were obtained from each child. In both related and unrelated pairs, thymic selection shapes the output of TCR recombination in a similar way, with inherited differences having only a minor effect. Normalized repertoire overlap in related mother-child pairs was always slightly higher than in unrelated mother-child pairs, but the difference was never significant. No persistent microchimeric T cell clones were found, with a detection sensitivity of approximately 110 clones per million clonotypes. The study used deep NGS to compare TCR beta repertoires of mothers and children, seeking features distinguishing related mother-child pairs from unrelated individuals. The mean age was roughly 40 +/- 4 years for the mothers and roughly 10 +/- 4 years for the children. After adapter ligation with NEBNext reagents, the libraries were sequenced on Illumina HiSeq 2000 with 100+100 nt paired-end reads. To avoid cross-contamination, the mother libraries and the child libraries were prepared a month apart and sequenced in separate runs. Between roughly 500,000 and 2,300,000 distinct TCR beta clonotypes were identified per donor. Naive TCR beta clonotypes were estimated from low-frequency clonotypes matched to each donor's FACS-determined naive share, without sorting.

Sequencing was done on a sample of blood. Rearrangement joined TRBV7-9 to TRBJ2-7; a confident D gene designation cannot be given. This TCR derives from a girl aged 2 to 10 in good health. The CDR3 protein is CASSLGRSTYEQYF. DNA sequence: TGTGCCAGCAGCTTAGGGCGGAGTACCTACGAGCAGTACTTC. Joined to the reference TRBV7-9 and TRBJ2-7 proteins, this CDR3 gives the full variable domain: DTGVSQNPRHKITKRGQNVTFRCDPISEHNRLYWYRQTLGQGPEFLTYFQNEAQLEKSRLLSDRFSAERPKGSFSTLEIQRTEQGDSAMYLCASSLGRSTYEQYFGPGTRLTVT.